The sequence of this T cell receptor (beta chain) was determined in a study of cytomegalovirus exposure and HLA in healthy donors. General study points: Diagnosis of cytomegalovirus status made by the classifier reportedly showed high specificity and sensitivity. Within the 90 to 150 validation repertoires, first-cohort TCR clusters tended to co-occur, according to a later analysis.

Trimming pared 5 bases from V and 6 bases from J, leaving 14 bases between. Germline V gene lookup returns CDR1 SGHNT and CDR2 YYREEE (reference sequence). The CDR3 is 13 residues long. While the first cohort had about 610 subjects, the donors belonged to the separate validation cohort of about 110 subjects. TCRdb's table, derived via immunoSEQ multiplex PCR, lists solely in-frame clones and lacks some. This table has about 73,000 clones, around 96% appearing once. Remarks on this clone: Its matching antigen is unknown.

The sequence was collected from a man younger than 35 in good health and CMV-seronegative. The sequenced sample consisted of PBMCs. This chain connects TRBV5-4 to TRBJ1-1; D remains unclear. CDR3 amino acids: CASRPPGRPEAFF. The CDR3 coding sequence is TGTGCCAGCAGGCCCCCGGGGAGGCCTGAAGCTTTCTTT.